Listed below are T cell receptor beta chains from one sample, sequenced in a study of early T cells in non-severe SARS-CoV-2 infection. TCRdb reprocessed the 5' RACE reads via MiXCR and lists one record per CDR3 protein. The repertoire includes some 96,000 distinct CDR3 sequences, around 14% of them detected once, and around 5.4% sits in the top ten. The sequencing input was whole blood. Every receptor here comes from an adult who was a healthcare worker with PCR-confirmed SARS-CoV-2 infection or an uninfected control (not recorded which). CDR3s include the opening cysteine and the closing phenylalanine or tryptophan. The D gene is left open where the match is weak. Rows give clone size only sometimes, using once, few, many, or a class for an expanded clone.

j_gene: TRBJ2-7; abundance: -; d_gene: TRBD2; v_gene: TRBV6-2/TRBV6-3; CDR3nt: TGTGCCAGCAGCCGACGGCGCGGGAGCTCCTACGAGCAGTACTTC; CDR3aa: CASSRRRGSSYEQYF
j_gene: TRBJ2-3; abundance: few; d_gene: -; v_gene: TRBV20-1; CDR3nt: TGCAGTGCTAGGCCACGGGGCACAGATACGCAGTATTTT; CDR3aa: CSARPRGTDTQYF
j_gene: TRBJ2-2; abundance: -; d_gene: -; v_gene: TRBV6-2/TRBV6-3; CDR3nt: TGTGCCAGCAGTCCTAGCGGGGAGCTGTTTTTT; CDR3aa: CASSPSGELFF
j_gene: TRBJ2-3; abundance: -; d_gene: -; v_gene: TRBV5-4; CDR3nt: TGTGCCAGCACCGGTGTGGCCCACACAGATACGCAGTATTTT; CDR3aa: CASTGVAHTDTQYF
j_gene: TRBJ2-3; abundance: -; d_gene: -; v_gene: TRBV11-3; CDR3nt: TGTGCCAGCGCCCTAGGCGTCGGAAGTCCAGATACGCAGTATTTT; CDR3aa: CASALGVGSPDTQYF
j_gene: TRBJ1-5; abundance: many; d_gene: -; v_gene: TRBV7-2; CDR3nt: TGTGCCAGCAGCTTAAGAATCGGCGGCAATCAGCCCCAGCATTTT; CDR3aa: CASSLRIGGNQPQHF
j_gene: TRBJ1-2; abundance: few; d_gene: -; v_gene: TRBV20-1; CDR3nt: TGCAGTGCTAAGATAGGAGCAGGGTATAGCTACACCTTC; CDR3aa: CSAKIGAGYSYTF
j_gene: TRBJ1-5; abundance: few; d_gene: -; v_gene: TRBV27; CDR3nt: TGTGCCAGCAGTTTAATGGGGGGTAGGCAGCCCCAGCATTTT; CDR3aa: CASSLMGGRQPQHF
j_gene: TRBJ2-6; abundance: -; d_gene: TRBD1; v_gene: TRBV7-6; CDR3nt: TGTGCCAGCAGCTTTACAGGGGGCACTGCTGGGGCCAACGTCCTGACTTTC; CDR3aa: CASSFTGGTAGANVLTF
j_gene: TRBJ2-3; abundance: many; d_gene: -; v_gene: TRBV11-2; CDR3nt: TGTGCCAGCAGCTTAGTACCACGCCTCCCTTCCCGCGCCTTCACAGATACGCAGTATTTT; CDR3aa: CASSLVPRLPSRAFTDTQYF
j_gene: TRBJ2-7; abundance: few; d_gene: -; v_gene: TRBV25-1; CDR3nt: TGTGCCAGCAGTGAAGAGGGGTGGACCTACGAGCAGTACTTC; CDR3aa: CASSEEGWTYEQYF
j_gene: TRBJ2-7; abundance: -; d_gene: TRBD2; v_gene: TRBV25-1; CDR3nt: TGTGCCAGCAGTGACGCACTAGCGGGGATATCCTACGAGCAGTACTTC; CDR3aa: CASSDALAGISYEQYF
j_gene: TRBJ2-2; abundance: few; d_gene: -; v_gene: TRBV3-1; CDR3nt: TGTGCCAGCAGCCAAGCAACAACCGCGCGCTTCGGGGAGCTGTTTTTT; CDR3aa: CASSQATTARFGELFF
j_gene: TRBJ2-7; abundance: -; d_gene: TRBD1; v_gene: TRBV5-6; CDR3nt: TGTGCCAGCAGCTTACCGGGACAGGGTCGCGAGCAGTACTTC; CDR3aa: CASSLPGQGREQYF
j_gene: TRBJ2-1; abundance: few; d_gene: TRBD2; v_gene: TRBV11-2; CDR3nt: TGTGCCAGCAGCCCCGGGGGAGCGGGAGCCTACAATGAGCAGTTCTTC; CDR3aa: CASSPGGAGAYNEQFF
j_gene: TRBJ1-2; abundance: many; d_gene: TRBD1; v_gene: TRBV25-1; CDR3nt: TGTGCCAGCACCCCGGGACAGGGCGCCGGCTACACCTTC; CDR3aa: CASTPGQGAGYTF
j_gene: TRBJ1-1; abundance: -; d_gene: -; v_gene: TRBV5-8; CDR3nt: TGTGCCAGCAGAAGTGGCACTGAAGCTTTCTTT; CDR3aa: CASRSGTEAFF
j_gene: TRBJ2-5; abundance: few; d_gene: TRBD1; v_gene: TRBV4-1; CDR3nt: TGCGCCAGCAGCCAAGAGGACAGGTTAGGAAAGACCCAGTACTTC; CDR3aa: CASSQEDRLGKTQYF
j_gene: TRBJ2-1; abundance: once; d_gene: TRBD2; v_gene: TRBV3-1; CDR3nt: TGTGCCAGCAGCGAAAAGGGACTAGCGGCAACCTACAATGAGCAGTTCTTC; CDR3aa: CASSEKGLAATYNEQFF
j_gene: TRBJ2-7; abundance: many; d_gene: TRBD1; v_gene: TRBV10-3; CDR3nt: TGTGCCATCAGTGGGACAGGGGGGCCCTACGAGCAGTACTTC; CDR3aa: CAISGTGGPYEQYF
j_gene: TRBJ2-1; abundance: -; d_gene: -; v_gene: TRBV20-1; CDR3nt: TGCAGTGCTTTATCAGCCGAGTCCTACAATGAGCAGTTCTTC; CDR3aa: CSALSAESYNEQFF
j_gene: TRBJ2-1; abundance: many; d_gene: -; v_gene: TRBV6-1; CDR3nt: TGTGCCAGCATCAGGTCCTACAATGAGCAGTTCTTC; CDR3aa: CASIRSYNEQFF
j_gene: TRBJ1-2; abundance: many; d_gene: -; v_gene: TRBV2; CDR3nt: TGTGCCAGCAGTGTACTCGCGAACTATGGCTACACCTTC; CDR3aa: CASSVLANYGYTF
j_gene: TRBJ1-4; abundance: few; d_gene: TRBD1; v_gene: TRBV20-1; CDR3nt: TGCAGTGCTCGGACAGGGCAGGGTGAAAAACTGTTTTTT; CDR3aa: CSARTGQGEKLFF
j_gene: TRBJ2-1; abundance: -; d_gene: -; v_gene: TRBV9; CDR3nt: TGTGCCAGCAGCGTAGCAGGGGCCTCCTACAATGAGCAGTTCTTC; CDR3aa: CASSVAGASYNEQFF
j_gene: TRBJ2-3; abundance: -; d_gene: -; v_gene: TRBV6-1; CDR3nt: TGTGCCAGCAACCCGGGAACGCATCTCACAGATACGCAGTATTTT; CDR3aa: CASNPGTHLTDTQYF
j_gene: TRBJ2-1; abundance: -; d_gene: -; v_gene: TRBV12-3/TRBV12-4; CDR3nt: TGTGCCAGCAGAGGCGGGACAGAGTACAATGAGCAGTTCTTC; CDR3aa: CASRGGTEYNEQFF
j_gene: TRBJ2-1; abundance: few; d_gene: -; v_gene: TRBV7-8; CDR3nt: TGTGCCAGCAGCAAATTCAGGGGTCCTAAAGGAGGCAATGAGCAGTTCTTC; CDR3aa: CASSKFRGPKGGNEQFF
j_gene: TRBJ2-3; abundance: few; d_gene: -; v_gene: TRBV7-9; CDR3nt: TGTGCCAGCAGCCGGGGGACTACAGATACGCAGTATTTT; CDR3aa: CASSRGTTDTQYF
j_gene: TRBJ2-2; abundance: many; d_gene: -; v_gene: TRBV18; CDR3nt: TGTGCCAGCTCACCACTGAGTGTCGGGAACACCGGGGAGCTGTTTTTT; CDR3aa: CASSPLSVGNTGELFF
j_gene: TRBJ2-1; abundance: -; d_gene: -; v_gene: TRBV10-1; CDR3nt: TGCGCCAGCAGTGACTCGTTGGCAGGGTTTTACAATGAGCAGTTCTTC; CDR3aa: CASSDSLAGFYNEQFF
j_gene: TRBJ2-3; abundance: -; d_gene: TRBD2; v_gene: TRBV7-8; CDR3nt: TGTGCCAGCAGCTTAAGGCCTAGCGGGGTCCTTTTAGATACGCAGTATTTT; CDR3aa: CASSLRPSGVLLDTQYF
j_gene: TRBJ2-7; abundance: -; d_gene: TRBD2; v_gene: TRBV20-1; CDR3nt: TGCAGTGCTCAACTAGCGGCCCCTGACCGGCAGTACTTC; CDR3aa: CSAQLAAPDRQYF
j_gene: TRBJ1-5; abundance: few; d_gene: TRBD1; v_gene: TRBV6-4; CDR3nt: TGTGCCAGCAGTGACGTAGGGGGCCGGCAGCCCCAGCATTTT; CDR3aa: CASSDVGGRQPQHF
j_gene: TRBJ1-5; abundance: once; d_gene: -; v_gene: TRBV7-9; CDR3nt: TGTGCCAGCAGCTTAACGTCCCAGCCCCAGCATTTT; CDR3aa: CASSLTSQPQHF
j_gene: TRBJ2-5; abundance: -; d_gene: -; v_gene: TRBV6-2/TRBV6-3; CDR3nt: TGTGCCAGCAGTTCGGACAGCCACTGGGAGACCCAGTACTTC; CDR3aa: CASSSDSHWETQYF
j_gene: TRBJ1-6; abundance: -; d_gene: -; v_gene: TRBV5-1; CDR3nt: TGCGCCAGCAGCTTGAGGCTCGAGGCTTCACCCCTCCACTTT; CDR3aa: CASSLRLEASPLHF
j_gene: TRBJ2-7; abundance: many; d_gene: -; v_gene: TRBV11-2; CDR3nt: TGTGCCAGCAGCTTAGAAGCCCTCTACGAGCAGTACTTC; CDR3aa: CASSLEALYEQYF
j_gene: TRBJ2-7; abundance: once; d_gene: -; v_gene: TRBV20-1; CDR3nt: TGCAGTGCTAGAGATCGAGACTTTTTACACGAGCAGTACTTC; CDR3aa: CSARDRDFLHEQYF
j_gene: TRBJ1-1; abundance: many; d_gene: -; v_gene: TRBV5-1; CDR3nt: TGCGCCAGCAGCTTGTTGTCGGTGAACACTGAAGCTTTCTTT; CDR3aa: CASSLLSVNTEAFF
j_gene: TRBJ1-4; abundance: -; d_gene: -; v_gene: TRBV5-1; CDR3nt: TGCGCCAGCAGCTTGCAAGGGGAGGATGAAAAACTGTTTTTT; CDR3aa: CASSLQGEDEKLFF
j_gene: TRBJ1-5; abundance: -; d_gene: TRBD1; v_gene: TRBV18; CDR3nt: TGTGCCAGCTCACAGGGACAGGATAATCAGCCCCAGCATTTT; CDR3aa: CASSQGQDNQPQHF
j_gene: TRBJ2-1; abundance: many; d_gene: -; v_gene: TRBV6-2/TRBV6-3; CDR3nt: TGTGCCAGCAGGGCCCCCGCACGGTTCCGGAACAATGAGCAGTTCTTC; CDR3aa: CASRAPARFRNNEQFF
j_gene: TRBJ1-6; abundance: few; d_gene: -; v_gene: TRBV6-5; CDR3nt: TGTGCCAGCAGTCGTGGCCAGGCTAATTCACCCCTCCACTTT; CDR3aa: CASSRGQANSPLHF
j_gene: TRBJ2-5; abundance: few; d_gene: -; v_gene: TRBV28; CDR3nt: TGTGCCAGCAGTTTAGCCCAAGAGACCCAGTACTTC; CDR3aa: CASSLAQETQYF